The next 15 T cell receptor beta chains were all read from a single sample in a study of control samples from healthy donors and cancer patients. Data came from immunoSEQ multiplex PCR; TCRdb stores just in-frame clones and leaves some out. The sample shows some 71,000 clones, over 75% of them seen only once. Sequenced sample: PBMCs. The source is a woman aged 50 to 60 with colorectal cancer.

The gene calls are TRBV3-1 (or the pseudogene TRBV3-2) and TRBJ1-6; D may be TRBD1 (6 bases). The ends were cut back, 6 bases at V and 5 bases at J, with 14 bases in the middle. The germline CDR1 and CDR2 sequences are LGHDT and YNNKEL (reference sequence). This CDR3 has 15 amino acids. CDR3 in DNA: TGTGCCAGCAGAAAGCAGGGGCGAGATAATTCACCCCTCCACTTT. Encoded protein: CASRKQGRDNSPLHF.

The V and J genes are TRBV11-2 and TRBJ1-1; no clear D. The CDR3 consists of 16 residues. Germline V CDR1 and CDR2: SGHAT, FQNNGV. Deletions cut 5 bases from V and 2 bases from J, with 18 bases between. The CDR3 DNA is TGTGCCAGCAGCCGCGGGATAGTAAACCCAAACACTGAAGCTTTCTTT. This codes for CASSRGIVNPNTEAFF.

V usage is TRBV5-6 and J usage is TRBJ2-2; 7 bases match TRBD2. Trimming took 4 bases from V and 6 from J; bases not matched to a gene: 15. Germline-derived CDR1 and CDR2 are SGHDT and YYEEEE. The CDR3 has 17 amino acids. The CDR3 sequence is CASSPRREAGISGELFF. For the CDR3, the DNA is TGTGCCAGCAGCCCTCGGAGGGAAGCGGGGATCTCCGGGGAGCTGTTTTTT.

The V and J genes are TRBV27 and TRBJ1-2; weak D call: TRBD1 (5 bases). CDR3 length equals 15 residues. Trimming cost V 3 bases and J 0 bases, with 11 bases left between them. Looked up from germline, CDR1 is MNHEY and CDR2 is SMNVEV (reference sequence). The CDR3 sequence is CASSFTDNTNYGYTF. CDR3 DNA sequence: TGTGCCAGCAGTTTCACGGACAATACTAACTATGGCTACACCTTC.

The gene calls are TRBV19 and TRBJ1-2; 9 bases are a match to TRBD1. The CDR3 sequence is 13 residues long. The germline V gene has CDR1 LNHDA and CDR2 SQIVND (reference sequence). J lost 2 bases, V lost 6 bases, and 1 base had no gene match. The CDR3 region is CASRGQGNYGYTF. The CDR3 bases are TGTGCCAGTAGGGGACAGGGCAACTATGGCTACACCTTC.

DNA of the CDR3: TGTGCCAGCACCAGGGGGGGACAGGGGAACTACGAGCAGTACTTC. Residues: CASTRGGQGNYEQYF. J is TRBJ2-7 and V is TRBV6-6; 10 bases are shared with TRBD1. Trimming cost V 7 bases and J 3 bases; bases outside gene matches: 9. The CDR3 spans 15 residues. The germline V gene encodes CDR1 MNHNY and CDR2 SVGAGI (reference sequence).

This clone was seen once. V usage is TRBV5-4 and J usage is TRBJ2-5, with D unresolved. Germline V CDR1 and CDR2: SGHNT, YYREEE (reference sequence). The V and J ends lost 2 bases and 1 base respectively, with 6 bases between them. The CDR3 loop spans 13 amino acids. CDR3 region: CASSFGFQETQYF. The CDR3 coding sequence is TGTGCCAGCAGCTTTGGCTTCCAAGAGACCCAGTACTTC.

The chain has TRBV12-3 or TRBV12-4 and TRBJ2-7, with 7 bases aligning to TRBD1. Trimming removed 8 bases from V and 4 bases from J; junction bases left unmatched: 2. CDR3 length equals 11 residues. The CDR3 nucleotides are TGTGCCAGCGGGGACAGTTACGAGCAGTACTTC. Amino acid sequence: CASGDSYEQYF.

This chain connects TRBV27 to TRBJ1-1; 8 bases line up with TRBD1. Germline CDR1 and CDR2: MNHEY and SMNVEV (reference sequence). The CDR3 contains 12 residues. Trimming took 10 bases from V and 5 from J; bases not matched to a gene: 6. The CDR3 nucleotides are TGTGCCACCGGACAGGGTGGGACTGAAGCTTTCTTT. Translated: CATGQGGTEAFF.

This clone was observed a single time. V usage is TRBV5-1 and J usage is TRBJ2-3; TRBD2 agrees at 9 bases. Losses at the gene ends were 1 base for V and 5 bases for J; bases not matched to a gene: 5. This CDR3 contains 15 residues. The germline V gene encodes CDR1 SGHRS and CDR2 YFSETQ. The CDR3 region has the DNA TGCGCCAGCAGCTTGAGACTAGCGGATTTAGATACGCAGTATTTT. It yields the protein CASSLRLADLDTQYF.

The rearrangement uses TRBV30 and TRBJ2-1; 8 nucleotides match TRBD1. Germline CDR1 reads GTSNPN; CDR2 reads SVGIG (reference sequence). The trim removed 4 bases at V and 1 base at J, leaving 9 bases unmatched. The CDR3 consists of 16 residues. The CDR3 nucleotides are TGTGCCTGGAATAGGGACAGGCCCTCGTCCTACAATGAGCAGTTCTTC. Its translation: CAWNRDRPSSYNEQFF.

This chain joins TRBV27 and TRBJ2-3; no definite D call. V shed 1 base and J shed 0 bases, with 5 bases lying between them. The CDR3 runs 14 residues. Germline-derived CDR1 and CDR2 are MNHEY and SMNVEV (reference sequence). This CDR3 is CASSLLASTDTQYF. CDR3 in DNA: TGTGCCAGCAGTTTATTGGCTAGCACAGATACGCAGTATTTT.

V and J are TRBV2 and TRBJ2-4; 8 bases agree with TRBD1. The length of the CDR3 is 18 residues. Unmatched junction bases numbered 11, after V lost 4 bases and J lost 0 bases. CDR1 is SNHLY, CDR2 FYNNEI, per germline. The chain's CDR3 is CASSVPDRELLAKNIQYF. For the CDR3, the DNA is TGTGCCAGCAGTGTACCGGACAGGGAATTACTAGCCAAAAACATTCAGTACTTC.

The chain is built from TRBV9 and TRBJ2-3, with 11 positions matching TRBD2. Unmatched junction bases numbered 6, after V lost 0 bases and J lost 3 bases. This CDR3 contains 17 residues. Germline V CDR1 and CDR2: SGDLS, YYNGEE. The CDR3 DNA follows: TGTGCCAGCAGCGTAGTTGGGACTAGCGGTCAAACAGATACGCAGTATTTT. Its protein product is CASSVVGTSGQTDTQYF.

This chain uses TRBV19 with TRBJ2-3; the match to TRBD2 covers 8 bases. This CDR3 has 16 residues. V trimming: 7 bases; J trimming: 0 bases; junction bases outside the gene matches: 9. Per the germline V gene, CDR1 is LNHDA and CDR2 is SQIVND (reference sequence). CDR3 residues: CASNGGGHPSTDTQYF. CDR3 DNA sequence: TGTGCCAGTAACGGGGGGGGACACCCTAGCACAGATACGCAGTATTTT.